Below are 10 T cell receptor beta chains sequenced from a single sample in a study of PD-1 blockade in classical Hodgkin lymphoma. Profiling relied on immunoSEQ multiplex PCR, and the TCRdb table lists in-frame clones only, not all of them. The sample carries some 23,000 clones, 94% recorded once. The sample's time point: newly diagnosed, previously untreated cHL patient sample. The sample consisted of peripheral blood mononuclear cells (PBMCs). The receptors here all came from a human donor with classical Hodgkin lymphoma.

The sample holds one count of this clone. This chain connects TRBV18 to TRBJ2-7; 7 bases fit TRBD2. Germline CDR1 and CDR2: KGHSH and LQKENI. Trimming cost V 6 bases and J 3 bases; bases outside gene matches: 8. The length of the CDR3 is 14 residues. The CDR3 nucleotides are TGTGCCAGCTCCGGGCGGGGGAAAGGCTACGAGCAGTACTTC. Translated: CASSGRGKGYEQYF.

The rearrangement joins TRBV7-2 to TRBJ1-2; D may be TRBD1 (6 bases). The germline V gene encodes CDR1 SGHTA and CDR2 FQGNSA. The CDR3 consists of 16 residues. V was trimmed by 5 bases and J by 2 bases, leaving 18 bases between them. The DNA of the CDR3 is TGTGCCAGCAGCGGGCTCGCTCAGGGGCCCAACTATGGCTACACCTTC. Residues: CASSGLAQGPNYGYTF.

The sample holds one count of this clone. The J gene is TRBJ1-1, the V gene TRBV2; D might be TRBD1 (5 bases). Germline CDR1 is SNHLY and CDR2 is FYNNEI. The CDR3 runs to 14 residues. V was clipped by 1 base and J by 11 bases, with 17 bases between them. CDR3 nucleotides: TGTGCCAGCAGTGAAGAGGCCAGGGTATTAGGGGCTTTCTTT. Translation: CASSEEARVLGAFF.

V and J are TRBV4-1 and TRBJ2-7; no clear D. There are 15 residues in the CDR3. V lost 0 bases to trimming and J lost 3 bases, with 12 bases between them. CDR1 is MGHRA and CDR2 is YSYEKL in the germline V gene. The DNA of the CDR3 is TGCGCCAGCAGCCAAGATTTCGGCAGCTACTACGAGCAGTACTTC. It is translated as CASSQDFGSYYEQYF.

The chain uses TRBV2 and TRBJ1-3; no clear D. The CDR3 runs 14 residues. The germline CDR1 and CDR2 sequences are SNHLY and FYNNEI. The CDR3 protein is CAGGAYSSGNTIYF. CDR3 in DNA: TGTGCGGGAGGCGCCTACAGCTCTGGAAACACCATATATTTT.

The chain is built from TRBV19 and TRBJ2-1; D is unclear. V lost 5 bases and J 1 base, leaving 9 bases between the germline ends. The germline CDR1 and CDR2 sequences are LNHDA and SQIVND (reference sequence). This CDR3 contains 14 residues. DNA of the CDR3: TGTGCCAGTAGTTTCGGAAGTTCCTACAATGAGCAGTTCTTC. It is translated as CASSFGSSYNEQFF.

Only one count was recorded for this clone. The chain recombines TRBV28 with TRBJ2-5; 8 nucleotides agree with TRBD1. J gave up 4 bases and V 8 bases, and 12 bases lay outside the gene matches. Germline loops: CDR1 MDHEN, CDR2 SYDVKM. CDR3 length equals 15 residues. The CDR3 region has the DNA TGTGCCAGCGGAAGTACCGGACAGGGAGGAGAGACCCAGTACTTC. Its protein is CASGSTGQGGETQYF.

The chain couples TRBV10-3 to TRBJ2-2; D remains ambiguous. V dropped 0 bases and J dropped 6 bases, with 8 bases sitting between them. The CDR3 consists of 14 residues. Germline CDR1 is ENHRY and CDR2 is SYGVKD. The CDR3 nucleotides read TGTGCCATCAGTGAGTCGTCCGGATCCGGGGAGCTGTTTTTT. Translating gives CAISESSGSGELFF.

The V call is TRBV2, the J call TRBJ2-5; 9 bases line up with TRBD1. Germline V CDR1 and CDR2: SNHLY, FYNNEI. With V trimmed by 6 bases and J by 3 bases, 5 bases remained unmatched. This CDR3 has 14 residues. The DNA for the CDR3 is TGTGCCAGCAGCGAACGGACAGGGGAAGAGACCCAGTACTTC. Amino acid sequence: CASSERTGEETQYF.

The chain has TRBV6-6 and TRBJ1-2; TRBD1 is a possible D gene (5 bases). Germline assignment: CDR1 MNHNY and CDR2 SVGAGI (reference sequence). The CDR3 runs to 13 residues. The germline V and J ends were trimmed by 8 bases and 7 bases, with 17 bases remaining between them. CDR3 sequence (DNA): TGTGCCAGCCAGGTCGAGGGGATAGTTGGCTACACCTTC. This codes for CASQVEGIVGYTF.